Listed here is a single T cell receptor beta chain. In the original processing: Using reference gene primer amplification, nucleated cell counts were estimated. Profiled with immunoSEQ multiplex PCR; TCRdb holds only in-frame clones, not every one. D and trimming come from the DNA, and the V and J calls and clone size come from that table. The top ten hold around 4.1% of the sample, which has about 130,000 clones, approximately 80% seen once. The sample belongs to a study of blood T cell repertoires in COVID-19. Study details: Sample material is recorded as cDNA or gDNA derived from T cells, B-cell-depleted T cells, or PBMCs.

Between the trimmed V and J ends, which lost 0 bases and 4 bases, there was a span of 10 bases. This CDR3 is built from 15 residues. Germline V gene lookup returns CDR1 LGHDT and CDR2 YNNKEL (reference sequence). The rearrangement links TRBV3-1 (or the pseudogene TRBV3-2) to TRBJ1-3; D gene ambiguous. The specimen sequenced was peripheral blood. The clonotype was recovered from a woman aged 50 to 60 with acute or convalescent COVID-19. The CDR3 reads CASSQDRGLGNTIYF. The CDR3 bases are TGTGCCAGCAGCCAAGATAGAGGGTTAGGAAACACCATATATTTT.